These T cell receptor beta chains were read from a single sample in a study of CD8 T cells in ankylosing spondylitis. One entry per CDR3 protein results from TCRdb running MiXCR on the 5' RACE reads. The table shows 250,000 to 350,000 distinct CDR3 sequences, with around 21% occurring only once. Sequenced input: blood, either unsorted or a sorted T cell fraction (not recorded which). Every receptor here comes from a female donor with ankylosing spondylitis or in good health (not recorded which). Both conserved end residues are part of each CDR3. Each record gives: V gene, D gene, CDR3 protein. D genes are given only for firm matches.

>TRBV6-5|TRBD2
CASSYSGLAGTSYEQYF
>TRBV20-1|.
CSAIGQFHEQYF
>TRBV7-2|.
CASSLGVGNQETQYF
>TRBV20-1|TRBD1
CSARDLRQGHEQYF
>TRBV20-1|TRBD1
CSARDRGYGYTF
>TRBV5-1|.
CASSLGGQNNEQFF
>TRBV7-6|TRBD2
CASSFLDSGRETQYF
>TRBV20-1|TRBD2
CSASRGLAATGELFF
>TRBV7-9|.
CASSPPAVGTDTQYF
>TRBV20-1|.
CSAPMPNRDPSTDTQYF
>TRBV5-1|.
CASSFALAGANVLTF
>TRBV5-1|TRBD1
CASSTKRQGRSGANVLTF
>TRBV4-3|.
CASSQDFQTSEQYF
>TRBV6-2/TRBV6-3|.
CASSRRQYEQYF
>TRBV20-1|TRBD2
CSVLPSGSISSYEQYF
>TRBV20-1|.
CSARARTTDTQYF
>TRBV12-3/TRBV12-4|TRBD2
CASSLALAGDADTQYF